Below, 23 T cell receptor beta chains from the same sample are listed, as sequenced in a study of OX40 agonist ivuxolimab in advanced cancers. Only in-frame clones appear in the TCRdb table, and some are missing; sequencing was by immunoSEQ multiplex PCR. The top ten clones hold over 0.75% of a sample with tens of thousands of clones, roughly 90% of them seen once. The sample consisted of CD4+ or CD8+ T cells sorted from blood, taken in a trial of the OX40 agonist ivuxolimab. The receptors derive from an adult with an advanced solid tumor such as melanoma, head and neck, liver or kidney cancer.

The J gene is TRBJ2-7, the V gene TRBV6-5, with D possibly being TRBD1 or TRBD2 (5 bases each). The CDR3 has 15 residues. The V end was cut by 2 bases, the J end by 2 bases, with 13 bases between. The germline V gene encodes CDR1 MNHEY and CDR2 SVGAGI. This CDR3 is CASSYAGTGTYEQYF. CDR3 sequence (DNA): TGTGCCAGCAGTTACGCCGGGACGGGGACCTACGAGCAGTACTTC.

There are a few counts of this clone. The CDR3: CASSLGQVYNEQFF. The CDR3 DNA is TGTGCCAGCAGTTTAGGACAGGTATACAATGAGCAGTTCTTC. V usage is TRBV27 and J usage is TRBJ2-1, with 7 bases matching TRBD1. The J segment lost 4 bases and the V segment lost 2 bases, leaving 2 bases of the junction unmatched. Germline values: CDR1 MNHEY, CDR2 SMNVEV (reference sequence). The CDR3 runs to 14 residues.

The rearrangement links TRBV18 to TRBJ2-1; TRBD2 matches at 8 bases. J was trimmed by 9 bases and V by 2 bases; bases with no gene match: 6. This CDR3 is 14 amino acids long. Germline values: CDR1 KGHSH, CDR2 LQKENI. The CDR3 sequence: CASSPKREYGEQFF. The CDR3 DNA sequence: TGTGCCAGCTCACCAAAGCGGGAGTATGGTGAGCAGTTCTTC.

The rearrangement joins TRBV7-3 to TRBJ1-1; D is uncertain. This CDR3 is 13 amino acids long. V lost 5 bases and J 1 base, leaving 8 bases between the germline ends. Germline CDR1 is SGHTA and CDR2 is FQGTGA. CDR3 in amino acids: CASSQRGNTEAFF. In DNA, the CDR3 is TGTGCCAGCAGCCAACGGGGGAACACTGAAGCTTTCTTT.

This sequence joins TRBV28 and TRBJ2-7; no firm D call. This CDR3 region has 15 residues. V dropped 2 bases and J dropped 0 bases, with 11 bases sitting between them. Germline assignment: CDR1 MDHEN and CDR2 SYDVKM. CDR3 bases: TGTGCCAGCAGTTTACTTTACCGAAGCTCCTACGAGCAGTACTTC. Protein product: CASSLLYRSSYEQYF.

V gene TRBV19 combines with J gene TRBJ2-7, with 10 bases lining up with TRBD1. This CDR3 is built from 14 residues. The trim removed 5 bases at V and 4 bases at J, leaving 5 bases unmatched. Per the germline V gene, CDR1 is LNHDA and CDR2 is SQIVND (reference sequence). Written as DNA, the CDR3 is TGTGCCAGTAGTTCCGGGACAGGGGTTTACGAGCAGTACTTC. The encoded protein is CASSSGTGVYEQYF.

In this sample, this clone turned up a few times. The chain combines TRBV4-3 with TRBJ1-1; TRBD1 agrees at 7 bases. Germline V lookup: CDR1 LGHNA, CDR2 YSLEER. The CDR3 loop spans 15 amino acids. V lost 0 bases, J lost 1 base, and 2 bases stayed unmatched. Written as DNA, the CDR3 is TGCGCCAGCAGCCAAGACAGGGGGGCGAACACTGAAGCTTTCTTT. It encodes CASSQDRGANTEAFF.

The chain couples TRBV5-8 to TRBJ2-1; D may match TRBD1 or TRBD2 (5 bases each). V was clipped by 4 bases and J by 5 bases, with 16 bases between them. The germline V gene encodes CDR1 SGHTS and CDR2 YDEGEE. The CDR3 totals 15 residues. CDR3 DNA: TGTGCCAGCAGCCTGAACTGGGACCCCAACAATGAGCAGTTCTTC. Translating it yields CASSLNWDPNNEQFF.

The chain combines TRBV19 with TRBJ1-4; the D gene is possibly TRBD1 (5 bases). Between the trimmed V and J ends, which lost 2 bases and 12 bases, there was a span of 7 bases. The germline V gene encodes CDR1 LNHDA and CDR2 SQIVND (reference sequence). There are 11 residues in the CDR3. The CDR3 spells CASSIRGELFF. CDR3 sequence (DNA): TGTGCCAGTAGTATACGGGGGGAACTGTTTTTT.

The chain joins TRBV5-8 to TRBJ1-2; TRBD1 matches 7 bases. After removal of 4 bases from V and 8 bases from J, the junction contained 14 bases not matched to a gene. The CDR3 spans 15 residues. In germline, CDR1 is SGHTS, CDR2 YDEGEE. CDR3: CASSRVRSGTVGYTF. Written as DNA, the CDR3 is TGTGCCAGCAGCCGAGTACGATCCGGGACAGTAGGCTACACCTTC.

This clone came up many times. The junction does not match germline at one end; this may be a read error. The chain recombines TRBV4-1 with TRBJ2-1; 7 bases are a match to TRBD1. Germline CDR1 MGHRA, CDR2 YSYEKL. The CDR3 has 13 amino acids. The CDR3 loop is CASSQTGQVRRIF. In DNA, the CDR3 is TGCGCCAGCAGCCAGACCGGACAGGTTCGCCGAATCTTC.

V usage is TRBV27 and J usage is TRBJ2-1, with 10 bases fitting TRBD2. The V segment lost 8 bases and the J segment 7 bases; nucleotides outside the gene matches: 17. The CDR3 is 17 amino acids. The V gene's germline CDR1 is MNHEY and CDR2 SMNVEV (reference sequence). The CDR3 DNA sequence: TGTGCCAGCGGGCAACTAGCGGGACTGCGTAAGGGGAATGAGCAGTTCTTC. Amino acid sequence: CASGQLAGLRKGNEQFF.

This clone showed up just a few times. The CDR3: CASSLFGNQPQHF. The CDR3 DNA reads TGTGCCAGCAGCTTGTTCGGCAATCAGCCCCAGCATTTT. The J gene is TRBJ1-5, the V gene TRBV5-6, with unresolved D. Per germline, CDR1 SGHDT and CDR2 YYEEEE. Trimming pared 1 base from V and 2 bases from J, leaving 4 bases between. The CDR3 totals 13 residues.

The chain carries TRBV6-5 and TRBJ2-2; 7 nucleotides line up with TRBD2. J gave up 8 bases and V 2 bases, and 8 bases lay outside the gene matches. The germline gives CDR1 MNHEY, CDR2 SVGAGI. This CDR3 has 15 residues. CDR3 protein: CASSYDGTMPGELFF. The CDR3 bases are TGTGCCAGCAGTTACGACGGGACTATGCCTGGGGAGCTGTTTTTT.

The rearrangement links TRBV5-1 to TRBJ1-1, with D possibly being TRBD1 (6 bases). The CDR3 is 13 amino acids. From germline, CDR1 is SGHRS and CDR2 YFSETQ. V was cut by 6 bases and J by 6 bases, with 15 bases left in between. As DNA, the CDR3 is TGCGCCAGCACCCTACAGGGAAATCCTGAAGCTTTCTTT. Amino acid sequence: CASTLQGNPEAFF.

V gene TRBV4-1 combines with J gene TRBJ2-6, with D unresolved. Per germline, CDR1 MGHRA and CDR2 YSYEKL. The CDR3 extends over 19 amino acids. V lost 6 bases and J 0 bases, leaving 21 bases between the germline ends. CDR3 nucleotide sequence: TGCGCCAGCAGACAAACGATGACAAGGGAAAGCTCTGGGGCCAACGTCCTGACTTTC. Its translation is CASRQTMTRESSGANVLTF.

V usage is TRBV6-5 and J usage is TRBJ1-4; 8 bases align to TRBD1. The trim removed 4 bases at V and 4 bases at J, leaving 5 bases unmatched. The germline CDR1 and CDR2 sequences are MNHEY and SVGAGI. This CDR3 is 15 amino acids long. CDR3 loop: CASSSNRGGNEKLFF. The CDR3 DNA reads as TGTGCCAGCAGTTCTAACAGGGGGGGTAATGAAAAACTGTTTTTT.

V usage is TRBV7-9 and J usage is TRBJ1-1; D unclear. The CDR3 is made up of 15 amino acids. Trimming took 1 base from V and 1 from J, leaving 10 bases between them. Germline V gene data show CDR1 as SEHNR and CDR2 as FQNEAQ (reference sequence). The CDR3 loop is CASSLVSVGNTEAFF. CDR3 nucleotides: TGTGCCAGCAGCTTAGTATCGGTTGGGAACACTGAAGCTTTCTTT.

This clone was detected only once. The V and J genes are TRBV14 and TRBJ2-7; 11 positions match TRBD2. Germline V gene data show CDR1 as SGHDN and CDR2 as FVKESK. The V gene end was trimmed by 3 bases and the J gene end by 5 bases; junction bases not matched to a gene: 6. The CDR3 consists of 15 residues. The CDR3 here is CASSHLSGRVHEQYF. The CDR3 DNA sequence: TGTGCCAGCAGCCACCTTAGCGGGAGGGTTCACGAGCAGTACTTC.

The CDR3 sequence: CASSYERDSPLHF. DNA of the CDR3: TGTGCCAGCAGTTACGAGCGGGATTCACCCCTCCACTTT. This rearrangement joins TRBV6-6 to TRBJ1-6; the D is unclear. V lost 2 bases and J lost 8, with 7 bases in between. Germline-derived CDR1 and CDR2 are MNHNY and SVGAGI (reference sequence). This CDR3 spans 13 amino acids.

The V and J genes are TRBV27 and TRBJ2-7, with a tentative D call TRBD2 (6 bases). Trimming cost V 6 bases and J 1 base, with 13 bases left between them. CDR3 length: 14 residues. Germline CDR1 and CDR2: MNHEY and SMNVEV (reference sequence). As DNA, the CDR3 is TGTGCCAGCAGCGACCGGGACTCATCCTACGAGCAGTACTTC. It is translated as CASSDRDSSYEQYF.

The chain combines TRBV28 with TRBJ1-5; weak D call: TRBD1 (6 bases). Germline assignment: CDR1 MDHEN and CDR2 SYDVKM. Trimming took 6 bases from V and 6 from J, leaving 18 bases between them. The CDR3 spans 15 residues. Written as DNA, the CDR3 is TGTGCCAGCAGCTACAGGGTTAGGTCCGTTCAGCCCCAGCATTTT. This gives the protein CASSYRVRSVQPQHF.

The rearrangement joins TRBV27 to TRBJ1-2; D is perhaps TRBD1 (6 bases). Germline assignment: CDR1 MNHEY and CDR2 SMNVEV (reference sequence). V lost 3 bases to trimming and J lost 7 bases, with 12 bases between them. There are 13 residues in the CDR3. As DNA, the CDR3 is TGTGCCAGCAGTTTCCGGGGGGCTGGTGGCTACACCTTC. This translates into CASSFRGAGGYTF.